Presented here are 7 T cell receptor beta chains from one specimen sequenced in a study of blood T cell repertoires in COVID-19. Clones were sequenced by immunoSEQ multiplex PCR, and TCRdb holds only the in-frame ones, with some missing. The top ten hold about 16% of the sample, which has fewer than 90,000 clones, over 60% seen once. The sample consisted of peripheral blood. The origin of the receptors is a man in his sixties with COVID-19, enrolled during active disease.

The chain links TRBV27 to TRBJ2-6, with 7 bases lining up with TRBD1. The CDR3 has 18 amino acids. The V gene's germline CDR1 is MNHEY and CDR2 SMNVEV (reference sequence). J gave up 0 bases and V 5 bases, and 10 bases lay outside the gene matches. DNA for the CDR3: TGTGCCAGCAGTCTTTCGGGACAGACAGACTCTGGGGCCAACGTCCTGACTTTC. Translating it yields CASSLSGQTDSGANVLTF.

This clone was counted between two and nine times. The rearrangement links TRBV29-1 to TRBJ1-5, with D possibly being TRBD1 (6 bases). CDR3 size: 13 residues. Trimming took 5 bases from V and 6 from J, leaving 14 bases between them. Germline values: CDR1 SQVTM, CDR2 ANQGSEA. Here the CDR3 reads CSVSPGDGQPQHF. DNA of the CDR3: TGCAGCGTTTCCCCAGGGGACGGTCAGCCCCAGCATTTT.

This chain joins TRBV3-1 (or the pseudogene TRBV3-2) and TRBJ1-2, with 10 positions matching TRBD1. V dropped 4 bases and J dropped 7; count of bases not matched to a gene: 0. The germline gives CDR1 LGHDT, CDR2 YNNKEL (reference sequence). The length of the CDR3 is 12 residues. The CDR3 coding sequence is TGTGCCAGCAGCCGGACAGGGGGTGGCTACACCTTC. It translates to CASSRTGGGYTF.

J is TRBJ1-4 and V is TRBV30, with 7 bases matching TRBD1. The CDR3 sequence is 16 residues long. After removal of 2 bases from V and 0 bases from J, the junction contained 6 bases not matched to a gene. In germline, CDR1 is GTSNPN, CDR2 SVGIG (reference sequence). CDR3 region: CAWSSKGAATNEKLFF. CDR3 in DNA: TGTGCCTGGAGTAGTAAGGGGGCTGCAACTAATGAAAAACTGTTTTTT.

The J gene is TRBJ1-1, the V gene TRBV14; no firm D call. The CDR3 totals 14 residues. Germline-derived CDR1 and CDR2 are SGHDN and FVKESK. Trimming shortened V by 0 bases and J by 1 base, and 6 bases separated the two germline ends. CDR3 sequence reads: CASSQELRNTEAFF. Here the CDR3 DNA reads TGTGCCAGCAGCCAAGAGTTGAGGAACACTGAAGCTTTCTTT.

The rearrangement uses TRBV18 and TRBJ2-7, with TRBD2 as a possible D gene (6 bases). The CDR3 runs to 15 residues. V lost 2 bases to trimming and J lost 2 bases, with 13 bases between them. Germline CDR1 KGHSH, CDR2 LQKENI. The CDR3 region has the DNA TGTGCCAGCTCACCATCTTACGGGGGTACCTACGAGCAGTACTTC. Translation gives CASSPSYGGTYEQYF.

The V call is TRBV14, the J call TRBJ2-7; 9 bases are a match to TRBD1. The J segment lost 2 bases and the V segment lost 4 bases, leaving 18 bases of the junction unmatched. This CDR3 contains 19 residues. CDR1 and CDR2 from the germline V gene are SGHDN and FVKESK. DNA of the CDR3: TGTGCCAGCAGCCCGTCTCTGGGACAGGGTGGATTCGGGACCTACGAGCAGTACTTC. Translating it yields CASSPSLGQGGFGTYEQYF.